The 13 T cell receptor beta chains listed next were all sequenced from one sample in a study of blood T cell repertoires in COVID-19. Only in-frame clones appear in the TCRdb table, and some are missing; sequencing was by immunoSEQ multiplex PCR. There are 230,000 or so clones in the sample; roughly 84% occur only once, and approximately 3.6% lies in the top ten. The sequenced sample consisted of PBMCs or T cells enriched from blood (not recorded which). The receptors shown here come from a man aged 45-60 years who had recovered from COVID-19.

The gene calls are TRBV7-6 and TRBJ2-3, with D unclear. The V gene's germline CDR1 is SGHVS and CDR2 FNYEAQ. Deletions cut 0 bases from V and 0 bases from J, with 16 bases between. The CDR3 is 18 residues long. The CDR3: CASSLALRQASSTDTQYF. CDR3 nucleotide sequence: TGTGCCAGCAGCTTAGCCCTCCGGCAGGCAAGTAGCACAGATACGCAGTATTTT.

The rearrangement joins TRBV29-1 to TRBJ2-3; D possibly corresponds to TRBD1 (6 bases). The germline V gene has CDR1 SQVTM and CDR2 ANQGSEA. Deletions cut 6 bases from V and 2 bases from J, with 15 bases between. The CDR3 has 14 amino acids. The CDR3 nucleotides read TGCAGCGTGGGGACGGGACAAACCACAGATACGCAGTATTTT. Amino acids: CSVGTGQTTDTQYF.

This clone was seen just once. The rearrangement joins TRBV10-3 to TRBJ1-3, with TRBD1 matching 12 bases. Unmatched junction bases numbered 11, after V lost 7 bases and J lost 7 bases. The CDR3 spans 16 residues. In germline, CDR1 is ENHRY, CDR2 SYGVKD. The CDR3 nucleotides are TGTGCCATCAATTCCGGGACAGGGGGCGTCGGGAACACCATATATTTT. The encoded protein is CAINSGTGGVGNTIYF.

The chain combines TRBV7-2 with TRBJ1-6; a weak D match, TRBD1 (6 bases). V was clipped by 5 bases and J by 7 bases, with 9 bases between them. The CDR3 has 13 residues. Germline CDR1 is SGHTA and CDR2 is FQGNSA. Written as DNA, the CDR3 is TGTGCCAGCAGCCACAGGGACAATTCACCCCTCCACTTT. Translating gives CASSHRDNSPLHF.

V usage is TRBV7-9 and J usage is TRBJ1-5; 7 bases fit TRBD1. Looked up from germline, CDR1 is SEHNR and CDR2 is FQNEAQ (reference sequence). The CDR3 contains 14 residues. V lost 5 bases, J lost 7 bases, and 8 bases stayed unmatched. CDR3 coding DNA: TGTGCCAGCAGCACTTGGGACAGCTTGCAGCCCCAGCATTTT. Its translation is CASSTWDSLQPQHF.

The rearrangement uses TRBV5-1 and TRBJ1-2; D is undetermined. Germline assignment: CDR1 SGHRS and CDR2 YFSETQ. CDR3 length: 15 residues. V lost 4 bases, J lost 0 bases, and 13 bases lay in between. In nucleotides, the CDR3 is TGCGCCAGCAGCGGAGGACGGGAAGCTAACTATGGCTACACCTTC. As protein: CASSGGREANYGYTF.

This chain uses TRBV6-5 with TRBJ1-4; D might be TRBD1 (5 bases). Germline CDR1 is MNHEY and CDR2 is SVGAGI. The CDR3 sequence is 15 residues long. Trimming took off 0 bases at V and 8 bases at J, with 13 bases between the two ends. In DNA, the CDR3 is TGTGCCAGCAGTTACTCGACGCAGGGTGAGGAAAAACTGTTTTTT. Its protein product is CASSYSTQGEEKLFF.

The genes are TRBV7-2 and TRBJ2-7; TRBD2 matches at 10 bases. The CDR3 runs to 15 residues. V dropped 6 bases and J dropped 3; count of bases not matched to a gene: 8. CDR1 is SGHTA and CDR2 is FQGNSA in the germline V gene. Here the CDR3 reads CASRRELAGFYEQYF. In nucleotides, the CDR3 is TGTGCCAGCAGGCGGGAACTAGCGGGGTTCTACGAGCAGTACTTC. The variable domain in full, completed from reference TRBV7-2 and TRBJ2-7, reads GAGVSQSPSNKVTEKGKDVELRCDPISGHTALYWYRQSLGQGLEFLIYFQGNSAPDKSGLPSDRFSAERTGGSVSTLTIQRTQQEDSAVYLCASRRELAGFYEQYFGPGTRLTVT.

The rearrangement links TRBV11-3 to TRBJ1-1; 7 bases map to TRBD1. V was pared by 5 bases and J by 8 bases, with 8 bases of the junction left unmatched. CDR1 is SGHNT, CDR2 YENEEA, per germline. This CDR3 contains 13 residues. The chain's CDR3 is CASSPRQGGEAFF. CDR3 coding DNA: TGTGCCAGCAGCCCCCGACAGGGCGGGGAAGCTTTCTTT.

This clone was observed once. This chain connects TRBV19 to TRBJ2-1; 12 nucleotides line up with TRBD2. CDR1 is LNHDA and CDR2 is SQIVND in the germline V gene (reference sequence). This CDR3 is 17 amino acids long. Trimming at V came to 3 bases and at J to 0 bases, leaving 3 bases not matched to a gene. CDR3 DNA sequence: TGTGCCAGTAGTATTGGACTAGCGGGGCGCTCCTACAATGAGCAGTTCTTC. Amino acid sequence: CASSIGLAGRSYNEQFF. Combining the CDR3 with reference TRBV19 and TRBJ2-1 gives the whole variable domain DGGITQSPKYLFRKEGQNVTLSCEQNLNHDAMYWYRQDPGQGLRLIYYSQIVNDFQKGDIAEGYSVSREKKESFPLTVTSAQKNPTAFYLCASSIGLAGRSYNEQFFGPGTRLTVL.

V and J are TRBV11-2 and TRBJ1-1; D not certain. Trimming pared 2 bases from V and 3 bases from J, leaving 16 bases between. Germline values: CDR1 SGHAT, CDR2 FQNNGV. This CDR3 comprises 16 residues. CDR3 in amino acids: CASSLIVTRSHTEAFF. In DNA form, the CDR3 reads TGTGCCAGCAGCTTAATAGTAACCAGGTCGCACACTGAAGCTTTCTTT.

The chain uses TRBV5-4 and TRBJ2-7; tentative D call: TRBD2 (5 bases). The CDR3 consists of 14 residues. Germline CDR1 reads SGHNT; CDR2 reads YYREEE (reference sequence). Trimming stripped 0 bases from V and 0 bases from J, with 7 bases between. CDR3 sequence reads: CASSLDSGSYEQYF. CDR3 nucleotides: TGTGCCAGCAGCTTGGACAGCGGCTCCTACGAGCAGTACTTC.

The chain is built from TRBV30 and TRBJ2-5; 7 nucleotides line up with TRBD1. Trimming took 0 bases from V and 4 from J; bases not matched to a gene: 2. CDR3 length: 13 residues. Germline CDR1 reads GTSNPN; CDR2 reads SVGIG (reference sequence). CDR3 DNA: TGTGCCTGGAGTGTAACAGGGGTAGAGACCCAGTACTTC. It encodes CAWSVTGVETQYF. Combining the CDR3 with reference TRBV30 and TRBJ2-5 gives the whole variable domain SQTIHQWPATLVQPVGSPLSLECTVEGTSNPNLYWYRQAAGRGLQLLFYSVGIGQISSEVPQNLSASRPQDRQFILSSKKLLLSDSGFYLCAWSVTGVETQYFGPGTRLLVL.